This TCR beta chain is from a study of blood T cell repertoires in COVID-19. About the study: Researchers got acute and convalescent COVID-19 samples from the United States, Italy and Spain. The analysed material was cDNA or gDNA that came from T cells, B-cell-depleted T cells, or PBMCs.

In the source study's methods: Estimation of nucleated cell counts was performed using reference gene primer amplification. The repertoire was sequenced with immunoSEQ multiplex PCR; TCRdb's copy has only in-frame clones and lacks some. D and trimming were read from the DNA, whereas the V and J calls and clone size are those reported in that table. There are some 260,000 clones in the sample; 65% to 85% occur only once, and around 4.1% lies in the top ten. Germline CDR1 is MDHEN and CDR2 is SYDVKM. The V segment lost 5 bases and the J segment 3 bases; nucleotides outside the gene matches: 6. The CDR3 is 15 residues long.

The material sequenced was peripheral blood. The V gene is TRBV28, the J gene TRBJ2-1; 8 bases are shared with TRBD2. This TCR was recovered from a woman between 40 and 50 years old with active or convalescent COVID-19. CDR3 DNA sequence: TGTGCCAGCAGTCCCGGGGGGGCCAACTACAATGAGCAGTTCTTC. Amino acid sequence: CASSPGGANYNEQFF.